The 26 T cell receptor beta chains in this list originate from one sample, sequenced in a study of T cells in localized non-small cell lung cancer. Only in-frame clones appear in the TCRdb table, and some are missing; sequencing was by immunoSEQ multiplex PCR. The sample has tens of thousands of clones, more than 75% seen once. The source material was peripheral blood, sampled before any cancer treatment. The receptor source for this set is a female donor older than 55 with stage I lung adenocarcinoma.

This clone was recorded once. The V gene is TRBV30, the J gene TRBJ1-2; possibly TRBD1 for D (6 bases). The CDR3 runs to 15 residues. V lost 0 bases to trimming and J lost 6 bases, with 17 bases between them. Germline CDR1 GTSNPN, CDR2 SVGIG (reference sequence). This CDR3 is CAWSVLGQGLDGYTF. The CDR3 region has the DNA TGTGCCTGGAGTGTACTGGGGCAGGGGTTGGATGGCTACACCTTC.

The rearrangement uses TRBV27 and TRBJ2-3; TRBD1 is a possible D gene (6 bases). The germline V and J ends were trimmed by 4 bases and 2 bases, with 7 bases remaining between them. This CDR3 has 13 amino acids. Germline V gene data show CDR1 as MNHEY and CDR2 as SMNVEV (reference sequence). The chain's CDR3 is CASSWTVTDTQYF. The CDR3, as DNA: TGTGCCAGCAGTTGGACAGTCACAGATACGCAGTATTTT.

Notes on this clone: An end of the junction differs from the germline gene, which may be a read error. The CDR3 spells CASSDTRDISPLEQYF. CDR3 bases: TGTGCCAGCAGCGATACCCGGGACATAAGCCCCCTCGAGCAGTACTTC. V is TRBV5-1 and J is TRBJ2-7; tentative D call: TRBD1 (6 bases). CDR3 length equals 16 residues. CDR1 is SGHRS, CDR2 YFSETQ, per germline.

This CDR3 is CATLKSVIRDTEAFF. CDR3 nucleotide sequence: TGTGCCACCCTTAAGAGCGTCATTAGAGACACTGAAGCTTTCTTT. V and J are TRBV10-3 and TRBJ1-1; D remains ambiguous. V shed 10 bases and J shed 3 bases, with 21 bases lying between them. Germline assignment: CDR1 ENHRY and CDR2 SYGVKD. CDR3 size: 15 residues.

This chain links TRBV15 with TRBJ2-5; 8 bases are shared with TRBD1. Germline V lookup: CDR1 LNHNV, CDR2 YYDKDF (reference sequence). V lost 2 bases, J lost 3 bases, and 5 bases stayed unmatched. This CDR3 has 15 residues. The DNA of the CDR3 is TGTGCCACCAGCAGACCGTGGACAGGGAAAGAGACCCAGTACTTC. Translation gives CATSRPWTGKETQYF. The entire variable domain, with the rest obtained from reference TRBV15 and TRBJ2-5, is as follows: DAMVIQNPRYQVTQFGKPVTLSCSQTLNHNVMYWYQQKSSQAPKLLFHYYDKDFNNEADTPDNFQSRRPNTSFCFLDIRSPGLGDTAMYLCATSRPWTGKETQYFGPGTRLLVL.

V is TRBV19 and J is TRBJ1-1; no firm D call. CDR3 length: 12 amino acids. Germline loops: CDR1 LNHDA, CDR2 SQIVND (reference sequence). V gave up 3 bases and J gave up 5 bases, with 7 bases separating them. As DNA, the CDR3 is TGTGCCAGTAGTATCAAGGGTACTGAAGCTTTCTTT. Its translation: CASSIKGTEAFF.

V is TRBV30 and J is TRBJ1-3; TRBD1 aligns across 8 bases. This CDR3 region has 15 residues. Trimming removed 2 bases from V and 0 bases from J; junction bases left unmatched: 3. The germline CDR1 and CDR2 sequences are GTSNPN and SVGIG (reference sequence). Here the CDR3 DNA reads TGTGCCTGGAGTAAAGGGACAGGCTCTGGAAACACCATATATTTT. Residues: CAWSKGTGSGNTIYF.

This chain uses TRBV28 with TRBJ1-4; D is possibly TRBD1 (5 bases). The CDR3 totals 14 residues. V lost 3 bases, J lost 8 bases, and 13 bases lay in between. The germline CDR1 and CDR2 sequences are MDHEN and SYDVKM. Here the CDR3 reads CASSFVGEGEKLFF. CDR3 sequence (DNA): TGTGCCAGCAGTTTCGTGGGGGAGGGGGAAAAACTGTTTTTT.

The V call is TRBV7-8, the J call TRBJ2-4, with a weak D call TRBD2 (6 bases). Trimming left V 5 bases short and J 0 bases short, with 32 bases between. The CDR3 consists of 22 residues. Looked up from germline, CDR1 is SGHVS and CDR2 is FQNEAQ. Here the CDR3 DNA reads TGTGCCAGCAGCCCTCGGGCGGACGTCCAGGCCCCAGGGACTGGAGCCAAAAACATTCAGTACTTC. It codes for CASSPRADVQAPGTGAKNIQYF.

This chain joins TRBV5-6 and TRBJ2-5; 8 bases are a match to TRBD1. CDR1 and CDR2 (germline): SGHDT, YYEEEE. The J segment lost 4 bases and the V segment lost 4 bases, leaving 9 bases of the junction unmatched. CDR3 length: 15 residues. The CDR3 bases are TGTGCCAGCAGCCAGACAGGGGTGCGATCAGAGACCCAGTACTTC. This gives the protein CASSQTGVRSETQYF.

J is TRBJ1-5 and V is TRBV19; 10 bases are a match to TRBD1. Germline V CDR1 and CDR2: LNHDA, SQIVND (reference sequence). CDR3 length equals 15 residues. V shed 4 bases and J 7 bases; nucleotides not matched to a gene: 7. For the CDR3, the DNA is TGTGCCAGTAGTACAGGGACAGGGGTAAGACAGCCCCAGCATTTT. Residues: CASSTGTGVRQPQHF.

In this sample, this clone turned up once. The V call is TRBV10-3, the J call TRBJ1-2; D gene unclear. The CDR3 runs 15 residues. Germline loops: CDR1 ENHRY, CDR2 SYGVKD. Trimming took off 0 bases at V and 3 bases at J, with 11 bases between the two ends. The DNA for the CDR3 is TGTGCCATCAGTGAGTCCTCGGAGACTCACTATGGCTACACCTTC. Translated: CAISESSETHYGYTF.

The chain combines TRBV27 with TRBJ1-1; TRBD1 agrees at 8 bases. The CDR3 is made up of 17 amino acids. The germline gives CDR1 MNHEY, CDR2 SMNVEV (reference sequence). Germline trimming cut 1 base from V and 6 bases from J; bases unmatched to any gene: 13. DNA of the CDR3: TGTGCCAGCAGTTTATTGGGCACGACAGGGGAATTTTCTGAAGCTTTCTTT. Protein sequence: CASSLLGTTGEFSEAFF.

V and J are TRBV2 and TRBJ2-2; 7 nucleotides line up with TRBD1. V trimming: 6 bases; J trimming: 0 bases; junction bases outside the gene matches: 10. CDR1 SNHLY and CDR2 FYNNEI come from the germline V gene. The CDR3 is 17 amino acids. CDR3: CASSHKPGQTNTGELFF. Written as DNA, the CDR3 is TGTGCCAGCAGCCACAAACCGGGACAGACGAACACCGGGGAGCTGTTTTTT.

This clone was counted only a few times. The V and J genes are TRBV27 and TRBJ1-1, with D unresolved. Trimming removed 3 bases from V and 0 bases from J, with 11 bases in between. Per germline, CDR1 MNHEY and CDR2 SMNVEV (reference sequence). The CDR3 is made up of 15 amino acids. CDR3 DNA: TGTGCCAGCAGTTTTATCCGCGTTCTGAACACTGAAGCTTTCTTT. It yields the protein CASSFIRVLNTEAFF.

This chain uses TRBV7-9 with TRBJ2-4, with D hard to call. Between the trimmed V and J ends, which lost 2 bases and 0 bases, there was a span of 11 bases. Germline assignment: CDR1 SEHNR and CDR2 FQNEAQ (reference sequence). This CDR3 has 16 amino acids. CDR3: CASSLSAALAKNIQYF. The CDR3 DNA reads as TGTGCCAGCAGCTTAAGCGCAGCACTAGCCAAAAACATTCAGTACTTC.

This chain connects TRBV6-6 to TRBJ1-5, with D uncertain. The germline V gene has CDR1 MNHNY and CDR2 SVGAGI (reference sequence). V lost 0 bases, J lost 16 bases, and 13 bases lay in between. This CDR3 contains 12 residues. The CDR3 loop is CASSYSETTRHF. In DNA, the CDR3 is TGTGCCAGCAGTTACTCCGAGACGACACGACATTTT.

This sequence joins TRBV18 and TRBJ2-1, with 8 bases that match TRBD1. Trimming at V came to 4 bases and at J to 15 bases, leaving 8 bases not matched to a gene. Germline values: CDR1 KGHSH, CDR2 LQKENI. The CDR3 has 12 residues. This chain's CDR3 is CASSRPQGALFF. The CDR3 DNA is TGTGCCAGCTCACGTCCCCAGGGGGCTTTGTTCTTC.

The rearrangement uses TRBV5-1 and TRBJ2-2, with 13 nucleotides matching TRBD2. The CDR3 loop spans 19 amino acids. CDR1 and CDR2 from the germline V gene are SGHRS and YFSETQ. V was clipped by 0 bases and J by 3 bases; unmatched bases: 8. The CDR3 nucleotides read TGCGCCAGCAGCTTGGTTTGGACTAGCGGGGGCAAGGACACCGGGGAGCTGTTTTTT. It translates to CASSLVWTSGGKDTGELFF.

This clone was recorded a few times. This rearrangement joins TRBV19 to TRBJ1-1; 9 bases are a match to TRBD1. CDR3 length: 18 residues. The V gene end was trimmed by 6 bases and the J gene end by 0 bases; junction bases not matched to a gene: 14. The germline V gene has CDR1 LNHDA and CDR2 SQIVND (reference sequence). CDR3 DNA sequence: TGTGCCAGTAGACCCGGGACAGGGCTACTCAGCATGAACACTGAAGCTTTCTTT. It translates to CASRPGTGLLSMNTEAFF.

The gene calls are TRBV28 and TRBJ2-5; D might be TRBD1 (6 bases). V lost 5 bases and J 5 bases, leaving 18 bases between the germline ends. The CDR3 sequence is 15 residues long. Looked up from germline, CDR1 is MDHEN and CDR2 is SYDVKM. The CDR3, as DNA: TGTGCCAGCAGTCTCAGGACAGTAGCTGGGGAGACCCAGTACTTC. The encoded protein is CASSLRTVAGETQYF. Filled out from reference TRBV28 and TRBJ2-5, the complete variable domain reads DVKVTQSSRYLVKRTGEKVFLECVQDMDHENMFWYRQDPGLGLRLIYFSYDVKMKEKGDIPEGYSVSREKKERFSLILESASTNQTSMYLCASSLRTVAGETQYFGPGTRLLVL.

V gene TRBV15 combines with J gene TRBJ2-7; tentative D call: TRBD1 (6 bases). Trimming stripped 0 bases from V and 2 bases from J, with 14 bases between. Germline-derived CDR1 and CDR2 are LNHNV and YYDKDF (reference sequence). This CDR3 has 16 amino acids. The CDR3 DNA sequence: TGTGCCACCAGCAGAGATAGGGCCAGGGGCGCCTACGAGCAGTACTTC. Translation gives CATSRDRARGAYEQYF.

The V call is TRBV7-2, the J call TRBJ2-1, with 11 positions matching TRBD2. The CDR3 is 15 amino acids. Germline V CDR1 and CDR2: SGHTA, FQGNSA. The V and J ends lost 2 bases and 5 bases, in that order; junction bases with no gene match: 2. CDR3 in amino acids: CASSLRLAGNNEQFF. The CDR3 region has the DNA TGTGCCAGCAGCTTAAGACTAGCGGGGAACAATGAGCAGTTCTTC.

The V gene is TRBV30, the J gene TRBJ1-3; D is perhaps TRBD1 (5 bases). Germline assignment: CDR1 GTSNPN and CDR2 SVGIG (reference sequence). The CDR3 has 14 amino acids. V lost 5 bases and J lost 2, with 13 bases in between. This chain's CDR3 is CAWGGDFAGNTIYF. The CDR3 DNA is TGTGCCTGGGGAGGGGATTTCGCTGGAAACACCATATATTTT.

CDR3 in amino acids: CASSPQGAKLFF. In nucleotides, the CDR3 is TGTGCCAGCTCACCACAGGGGGCAAAACTGTTTTTT. The chain couples TRBV18 to TRBJ1-4, with 7 bases aligning to TRBD1. The CDR3 has 12 residues. Trimming took 1 base from V and 10 from J; bases not matched to a gene: 0. Germline V gives CDR1 KGHSH, CDR2 LQKENI.

The rearrangement joins TRBV5-5 to TRBJ1-5; D gene unclear. This CDR3 region has 13 residues. Looked up from germline, CDR1 is SGHKS and CDR2 is YYEKEE (reference sequence). Trimming stripped 2 bases from V and 5 bases from J, with 8 bases between. The CDR3 DNA reads TGTGCCAGCAGCTTTATATATGATCAGCCCCAGCATTTT. Amino acids: CASSFIYDQPQHF. The full variable domain, rest sourced from reference TRBV5-5 and TRBJ1-5, is DAGVTQSPTHLIKTRGQQVTLRCSPISGHKSVSWYQQVLGQGPQFIFQYYEKEERGRGNFPDRFSARQFPNYSSELNVNALLLGDSALYLCASSFIYDQPQHFGDGTRLSIL.